This T cell receptor beta chain was retrieved from a study of blood T cell repertoires in COVID-19. Across the study: Italy, Spain and the United States were the sources of the convalescent and acute COVID-19 samples. T cells, B-cell-depleted T cells, or PBMCs supplied cDNA or gDNA.

The CDR3 covers 17 residues. The ends were cut back, 5 bases at V and 0 bases at J, with 20 bases in the middle. Germline CDR1 SGHAT, CDR2 FQNNGV. Original processing notes: Reference gene primer amplification in the assay estimated nucleated cell counts. TCRdb's copy holds only in-frame clones and misses some; the assay was immunoSEQ multiplex PCR. V and J calls and clone size are given by that table; D and trimming were obtained from the DNA. The table records 100,000 to 150,000 clones, approximately 88% of them present only once. The sample was peripheral blood. This sequence was found in a man between 65 and 80 years old with active COVID-19. The rearrangement links TRBV11-2 to TRBJ2-7; tentative D call: TRBD1 (6 bases). The CDR3 DNA sequence: TGTGCCAGCAGCGCCCGGACAGATCACAGGAGCTCCTACGAGCAGTACTTC. This sequence encodes CASSARTDHRSSYEQYF.